Given below is one TCR beta chain in context. TCRdb's table, derived via immunoSEQ multiplex PCR, lists solely in-frame clones and lacks some. The data show 150,000 to 200,000 clones, approximately 92% seen once. The sample belongs to a study of T cell responses to AZD1222 COVID-19 vaccine. The junction had 11 bases not matched to a gene; V was cut back by 0 bases and J by 4 bases. The length of the CDR3 is 17 residues. Germline V gene sequence: CDR1 MGHRA, CDR2 YSYEKL. This sequence originates from an adult in good health. This chain joins TRBV4-1 and TRBJ1-2, with 7 bases fitting TRBD1. The source material was peripheral blood, sampled on day 0 of AZD1222 vaccination. CDR3 protein: CASSQEGQNLRSYGYTF. Written as DNA, the CDR3 is TGCGCCAGCAGCCAAGAGGGACAGAACCTAAGAAGCTATGGCTACACCTTC.